This record looks at one TCR beta chain sequence and its context. This record belongs to a study of shared clonotypes between healthy human individuals. The table came from immunoSEQ multiplex PCR; TCRdb's copy has only in-frame clones and leaves some out. Here the sample spans about 1 million clones, approximately 68% being singletons. The CDR3 has 16 residues. In germline, CDR1 is KGHSY, CDR2 FQNENV. The V gene lost 4 bases and the J gene lost 4 bases, with 20 bases spanning the gap. Source material: memory CD4+ T cells sorted from blood. Subset indicated: CD45RA-negative fraction. The chain joins TRBV16 to TRBJ2-7, with a weak D call TRBD2 (7 bases). The origin of this receptor is a man between 18 and 29 years old in good health. The CDR3: CASSPAGGLGQYEQYF. The DNA for the CDR3 is TGTGCCAGCAGCCCCGCCGGGGGGCTAGGGCAATACGAGCAGTACTTC.